These T cell receptor beta chains were read from a single sample in a study of CD8 T cells in Susac syndrome. TCRdb recomputed calls from the immunoSEQ multiplex PCR reads with MiXCR, one row per CDR3 protein. This table holds about 190,000 distinct CDR3 sequences, about 95% found once. The sample consisted of CD8+ T cells from PBMCs. Receptors were obtained from a human donor with Susac syndrome. The CDR3 runs from the conserved cysteine through the conserved F or W. A D gene is named only where the DNA matches it firmly. Size is stated for part of the rows, as once, few or many counts, or as a class when the clone is expanded.

D,J,V,length,size,DNA,CDR3
NA,TRBJ1-6,TRBV20-1,15,NA,TGCAGTGCTAGCTCCCAGGACAGCCTTTATTCACCCCTCCACTTT,CSASSQDSLYSPLHF
NA,TRBJ1-1,TRBV12-3/TRBV12-4,15,NA,TGTGCCAGCAGTTTTGGTGCGGGCCTCAACACTGAAGCTTTCTTT,CASSFGAGLNTEAFF
TRBD1,TRBJ2-6,TRBV7-9,17,NA,TGTGCCAGCAGCTACCGGGACAGGATCTCTGGGGCCAACGTCCTGACTTTC,CASSYRDRISGANVLTF
TRBD2,TRBJ2-1,TRBV5-4,17,NA,TGTGCCAGCAGCTCGGGGAGCGGGACCGGTCTATTCAATGAGCAGTTCTTC,CASSSGSGTGLFNEQFF
NA,TRBJ1-5,TRBV27,12,NA,TGTGCCAGCAGTTTGTGGGGGCAGCCCCAGCATTTT,CASSLWGQPQHF
TRBD1,TRBJ1-1,TRBV5-6,16,NA,TGTGCCAGCAGCTATCCGGGACAGATAATGAACACTGAAGCTTTCTTT,CASSYPGQIMNTEAFF
NA,TRBJ2-1,TRBV28,15,NA,TGTGCCAGCAGCCTGGAGGGTACCCGTTACAATGAGCAGTTCTTC,CASSLEGTRYNEQFF
TRBD1,TRBJ2-5,TRBV29-1,16,NA,TGCAGCGTTGACACGACAGGGGGAGGGTACCAAGAGACCCAGTACTTC,CSVDTTGGGYQETQYF
TRBD1,TRBJ2-7,TRBV5-6,15,once,TGTGCCAGCAGCCCCGGACAGGGTAATTCCTACGAGCAGTACTTC,CASSPGQGNSYEQYF
NA,TRBJ2-7,TRBV20-1,13,NA,TGCAGTGCTAGTTCGGGCAGCTCCTACGAGCAGTACTTC,CSASSGSSYEQYF
NA,TRBJ1-2,TRBV12-5,12,NA,TGTGCTAGTGGTTTGGGGGCCTATGGCTACACCTTC,CASGLGAYGYTF
NA,TRBJ2-6,TRBV15,15,NA,TGTGCCACCAGCATTAGGGGCTCTGGGGCCAACGTCCTGACTTTC,CATSIRGSGANVLTF
NA,TRBJ2-3,TRBV12-3/TRBV12-4,14,once,TGTGCCAGCACTCCTCAAAGGGCGTTTGATACGCAGTATTTT,CASTPQRAFDTQYF
NA,TRBJ2-7,TRBV18,12,NA,TGTGCCAGCTCACTTCTACAAAACGAGCAGTACTTC,CASSLLQNEQYF
NA,TRBJ1-4,TRBV20-1,13,NA,TGCAGTGCTAGAGACAGGGCAGATGAAAAACTGTTTTTT,CSARDRADEKLFF
NA,TRBJ2-7,TRBV13,12,NA,TGTGCCAGCAGATCCGGGATAGGGGAGCAGTACTTC,CASRSGIGEQYF
TRBD1,TRBJ1-6,TRBV27,16,NA,TGTGCCAGCAGTCCCAGTCGGACAGGCTATAATTCACCCCTCCACTTT,CASSPSRTGYNSPLHF
NA,TRBJ2-1,TRBV7-9,15,NA,TGTGCCAGCAGCCCCTCGGCGGGGTACTACAATGAGCAGTTCTTC,CASSPSAGYYNEQFF
TRBD1,TRBJ1-3,TRBV4-2,17,NA,TGTGCCAGCAGCCAGAGACAGGGCATCACTGAAGGAAACACCATATATTTT,CASSQRQGITEGNTIYF
TRBD1,TRBJ2-2,TRBV13,16,NA,TGTGCCAGCAGCCTAATCGGACAGGGACGCACCGGGGAGCTGTTTTTT,CASSLIGQGRTGELFF
TRBD2,TRBJ2-6,TRBV7-6,19,NA,TGTGCCAGCAGTCCCATCGGGGGGGGACCGGGCTCTGGGGCCAACGTCCTGACTTTC,CASSPIGGGPGSGANVLTF